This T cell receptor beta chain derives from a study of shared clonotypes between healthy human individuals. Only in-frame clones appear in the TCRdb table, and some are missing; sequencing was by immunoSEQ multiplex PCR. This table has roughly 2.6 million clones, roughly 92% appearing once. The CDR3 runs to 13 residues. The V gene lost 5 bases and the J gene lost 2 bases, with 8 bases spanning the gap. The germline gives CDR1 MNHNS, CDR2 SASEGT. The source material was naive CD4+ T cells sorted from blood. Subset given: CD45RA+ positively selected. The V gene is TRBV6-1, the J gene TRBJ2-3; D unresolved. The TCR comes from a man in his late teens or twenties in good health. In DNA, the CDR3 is TGTGCCAGCAGTCATAGGGACACAGATACGCAGTATTTT. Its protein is CASSHRDTDTQYF.